This T cell receptor (beta chain) emerged from a study of T cells expressing NK-cell markers (TCRdb year 2020). About the investigation overall: About 8 donors provided sorted CD3+CD56+NKG2C+, CD3+CD56+NKG2C- and CD3+CD56-NKG2C+ T-cell subsets, whose TCR beta-chain repertoires were profiled. Among the eight sequenced donors, only one was HCMV-seronegative, while the other seven were HCMV-seropositive. The eight sequenced donors were randomly selected healthy volunteers, three men and five women. Libraries were sequenced as 2 x 150 bp reads on Illumina HiSeq 2000/2500, MiSeq or NextSeq. The study at large found these results: In a handful of donors, the dominant CD3+CD56+NKG2C+ clonotypes were among the top 10 CD8+ clonotypes and accounted for about 1.0-8% of CD8+ T cells. Those dominant clonotypes were again the most abundant among CD3+CD56-NKG2C+ cells in several donors, at roughly 25-60.1%. Whether the expanded NKG2C-expressing T cell clones were specific for HCMV antigens was left unclear.

The CDR3, cysteine through phenylalanine, is 17 amino acids long. No DNA is recorded. In the germline V gene, CDR1 corresponds to MDHEN and CDR2 to SYDVKM. Sequencing instrument: Illumina HiSeq 2000. 5'RACE template switching, by which a universal primer site and unique molecular identifiers were added, was used to make TCR beta cDNA libraries. cDNA synthesis was primed from the TCR beta constant segment and was followed by two successive PCR amplification steps. Per the original workflow: Reads were demultiplexed and grouped by UMI with MIGEC, and clonotypes were assembled and quantified with MiTCR. To exclude erroneous sequences, only TCR cDNA sequences supported by at least two reads were retained. Downstream repertoire analysis used the tcR package, and clonotypes were matched across fractions by CDR3 nucleotide sequence plus V segment. VDJmatch was used to annotate antigen specificity against VDJdb, with one amino acid substitution allowed in CDR3. Reprocessed by TCRdb, the reads give a single entry per CDR3 protein sequence, without DNA. The V and J calls were determined by TCRdb, not by the authors. The sample's table lists a count of some 600,000 distinct CDR3 sequences. 3.5% to 4.5% of the sample comes from the top ten.

HCMV serostatus was determined by detecting HCMV-specific IgG in serum with a commercial ELISA kit. Ficoll density gradient centrifugation was used to isolate peripheral blood mononuclear cells from blood. On this clonotype itself: Its antigen is still unknown.

The TCR sequence derives from a man aged 18 to 29 in good health. Donor details come from another sample of the same person, matched by shared clones. The chain joins TRBV28 to TRBJ2-2; TCRdb indicates TRBD1, and absent DNA this call remains unverified. Material: blood T cells: a sorted CD56 or NKG2C T cell subset, CD4+ or CD8+ T cells, or bulk PBMC T cells (not recorded which). The CDR3 in this case is CASSFVTGLTNTGELFF.